The entry that follows covers one TCR beta chain sequence. The antigen remains unidentified. This record belongs to a study of cytomegalovirus exposure and HLA in healthy donors. PCR involved 60 Vbeta and 13 Jbeta primers. Data came from immunoSEQ multiplex PCR; TCRdb stores just in-frame clones and leaves some out. Among 150,000 or so clones listed, approximately 71% were seen once. Points from the study as a whole: The authors reported that TCR beta sequences could predict HLA-A and HLA-B alleles. These predictions were accurate for most subjects in the first cohort. While the bulk of TCR sequences proved rare, some public TCRs turned up in many donors.

The TCR sequence derives from a man in his thirties or forties in good health and CMV-seropositive. The source material was PBMCs.

CDR3 residues: CASSVRTGELVEQYF. In nucleotides, the CDR3 is TGTGCCAGTAGTGTACGGACAGGGGAGTTGGTCGAGCAGTACTTC. The chain employs TRBV19 and TRBJ2-7; TRBD1 agrees at 9 bases. Looked up from germline, CDR1 is LNHDA and CDR2 is SQIVND (reference sequence). After removal of 5 bases from V and 6 bases from J, the junction contained 11 bases not matched to a gene. The CDR3 spans 15 residues. Looking up the rest from reference TRBV19 and TRBJ2-7 gives the full variable domain: DGGITQSPKYLFRKEGQNVTLSCEQNLNHDAMYWYRQDPGQGLRLIYYSQIVNDFQKGDIAEGYSVSREKKESFPLTVTSAQKNPTAFYLCASSVRTGELVEQYFGPGTRLTVT.